One sample yielded the 24 T cell receptor beta chains listed below, sequenced in a study of blood T cells in healthy people across ages (dated by TCRdb to between 2015 and 2017). The library was obtained by 5' RACE. The reads were generated on an Illumina HiSeq 2500. A second PCR of roughly 7 to 11 cycles was performed with a sample-barcoded 5' primer and a J-beta primer mix. TCRdb took the public reads, trimmed them with fastp at Q25, ran MiXCR for clone calling and kept in-frame beta chains. Here each entry gathers all rows of one CDR3 protein and keeps the most common genes and DNA. Within this sample are over 1,300,000 distinct CDR3 sequences, with approximately 63% of them counted one time only. Together, the top ten hold about 6.7% of the sample. Sequencing input: blood. The receptors come from a man between 18 and 35 years old in good health.

This rearrangement joins TRBV20-1 to TRBJ2-2; D might be TRBD1 (5 bases). With 0 bases removed from V and 5 bases from J, the gap between germline ends came to 10 bases. The CDR3 is made up of 14 amino acids. The germline V gene encodes CDR1 DFQATT and CDR2 SNEGSKA (reference sequence). The DNA for the CDR3 is TGCAGTGCTAGAGATCGGCGGACAACCGGGGAGCTGTTTTTT. It yields the protein CSARDRRTTGELFF.

The V gene is TRBV29-1, the J gene TRBJ1-2; 8 positions agree with TRBD1. CDR1 and CDR2 (germline): SQVTM, ANQGSEA. The V and J ends lost 3 bases and 4 bases, in that order; junction bases with no gene match: 4. The CDR3 totals 13 residues. CDR3 sequence: CSVEQGASYGYTF. CDR3 in DNA: TGCAGCGTTGAGCAGGGGGCCTCCTATGGCTACACCTTC. Complete variable domain (other parts from reference TRBV29-1 and TRBJ1-2): SAVISQKPSRDICQRGTSLTIQCQVDSQVTMMFWYRQQPGQSLTLIATANQGSEATYESGFVIDKFPISRPNLTFSTLTVSNMSPEDSSIYLCSVEQGASYGYTFGSGTRLTVV.

This clonotype has at least ten counts. This chain uses TRBV29-1 with TRBJ2-5, with 7 bases that match TRBD2. There are 13 residues in the CDR3. With 6 bases clipped from V and 3 bases from J, the junction kept 7 bases outside the gene matches. The V gene's germline CDR1 is SQVTM and CDR2 ANQGSEA. CDR3 DNA sequence: TGCAGCGTGGTTTGGGCGGGGGAAGAGACCCAGTACTTC. Protein: CSVVWAGEETQYF.

The J gene is TRBJ2-3, the V gene TRBV18; D might be TRBD1 (5 bases). Trimming pared 3 bases from V and 0 bases from J, leaving 13 bases between. CDR3 size: 16 residues. The V gene's germline CDR1 is KGHSH and CDR2 LQKENI. The CDR3 sequence: CASSPGLTRSTDTQYF. The CDR3 bases are TGTGCCAGCTCACCGGGGCTCACCAGGAGCACAGATACGCAGTATTTT.

The gene calls are TRBV4-3 and TRBJ2-1, with 11 bases aligning to TRBD2. The V and J ends lost 1 base and 5 bases, in that order; junction bases with no gene match: 10. Looked up from germline, CDR1 is LGHNA and CDR2 is YSLEER. The CDR3 totals 18 residues. CDR3 DNA: TGCGCCAGCAGCCAAGGCGTAGTACTAGCGGGGGAAGACAATGAGCAGTTCTTC. Its protein product is CASSQGVVLAGEDNEQFF.

J is TRBJ1-2 and V is TRBV12-3 or TRBV12-4; no clear D gene. Deletions cut 6 bases from V and 5 bases from J, with 13 bases between. This CDR3 is 13 amino acids long. In nucleotides, the CDR3 is TGTGCCAGCAGCCCCGGACGCAGTTATGGCTACACCTTC. This sequence encodes CASSPGRSYGYTF.

The V gene is TRBV7-2, the J gene TRBJ2-1; 15 bases align to TRBD2. The CDR3 runs 18 residues. From germline, CDR1 is SGHTA and CDR2 FQGNSA. Losses at the gene ends were 5 bases for V and 7 bases for J; bases not matched to a gene: 12. The CDR3 is CASSLGLAGGLLMNEQFF. CDR3 coding DNA: TGTGCCAGCAGCCTGGGACTAGCGGGAGGTCTTCTGATGAATGAGCAGTTCTTC. Supplemented by reference TRBV7-2 and TRBJ2-1, the full variable domain reads GAGVSQSPSNKVTEKGKDVELRCDPISGHTALYWYRQSLGQGLEFLIYFQGNSAPDKSGLPSDRFSAERTGGSVSTLTIQRTQQEDSAVYLCASSLGLAGGLLMNEQFFGPGTRLTVL.

This clonotype was found a few times. The chain uses TRBV29-1 and TRBJ2-1, with 8 bases aligning to TRBD2. V dropped 4 bases and J dropped 0; count of bases not matched to a gene: 5. The CDR3 sequence is 15 residues long. In germline, CDR1 is SQVTM, CDR2 ANQGSEA. The CDR3 sequence is CSVVVAGSSYNEQFF. The CDR3 bases are TGCAGCGTTGTAGTAGCGGGGAGCTCCTACAATGAGCAGTTCTTC.

V is TRBV9 and J is TRBJ1-1; 9 nucleotides match TRBD1. Trimming removed 3 bases from V and 5 bases from J; junction bases left unmatched: 8. From germline, CDR1 is SGDLS and CDR2 YYNGEE. The CDR3 spans 15 residues. CDR3 bases: TGTGCCAGCAGCGGGGGGGGACAGGGAGTAACTGAAGCTTTCTTT. This codes for CASSGGGQGVTEAFF.

This clonotype was detected a few times. The genes are TRBV6-5 and TRBJ2-1; D might be TRBD1 or TRBD2, each matching 5 bases. V was pared by 2 bases and J by 11 bases, with 10 bases between. In germline, CDR1 is MNHEY, CDR2 SVGAGI. CDR3 length: 12 amino acids. In nucleotides, the CDR3 is TGTGCCAGCAGTTACCCCACGGGGCAGCAGTTCTTC. It codes for CASSYPTGQQFF.

The chain recombines TRBV19 with TRBJ2-1; D uncertain. Germline values: CDR1 LNHDA, CDR2 SQIVND (reference sequence). Trimming cost V 8 bases and J 1 base, with 9 bases left between them. The CDR3 sequence is 13 residues long. The CDR3 nucleotides read TGTGCCAGTGCTGTCAGTTCCTACAATGAGCAGTTCTTC. Residues: CASAVSSYNEQFF.

The chain is built from TRBV11-2 and TRBJ1-4; D gene uncertain. From germline, CDR1 is SGHAT and CDR2 FQNNGV. The length of the CDR3 is 16 residues. Trimming cost V 0 bases and J 7 bases, with 15 bases left between them. The CDR3: CASSLDSGYLAEKLFF. The DNA of the CDR3 is TGTGCCAGCAGCTTAGATTCGGGGTATCTAGCTGAAAAACTGTTTTTT. The full variable domain, with the rest looked up from reference TRBV11-2 and TRBJ1-4, is EAGVAQSPRYKIIEKRQSVAFWCNPISGHATLYWYQQILGQGPKLLIQFQNNGVVDDSQLPKDRFSAERLKGVDSTLKIQPAKLEDSAVYLCASSLDSGYLAEKLFFGSGTQLSVL.

The rearrangement joins TRBV20-1 to TRBJ2-4; 12 nucleotides agree with TRBD2. The end of the DNA aligns better with TRBJ2-5, so the J call may be wrong. CDR1 is DFQATT and CDR2 is SNEGSKA in the germline V gene (reference sequence). The CDR3 consists of 15 residues. This CDR3 is CSATFGLAGFETQYF. The DNA of the CDR3 is TGCAGTGCTACATTCGGACTAGCGGGATTTGAGACCCAGTACTTC.

The chain has TRBV3-1 and TRBJ2-3; 9 bases are a match to TRBD2. Losses at the gene ends were 4 bases for V and 6 bases for J; bases not matched to a gene: 8. Germline CDR1 reads LGHDT; CDR2 reads YNNKEL (reference sequence). This CDR3 has 15 residues. The CDR3 region is CASSRFPTSGDTQYF. In nucleotides, the CDR3 is TGTGCCAGCAGCCGATTCCCCACTAGCGGGGATACGCAGTATTTT.

The chain is built from TRBV6-1 and TRBJ1-1; 10 bases map to TRBD1. This CDR3 has 18 residues. Germline V gives CDR1 MNHNS, CDR2 SASEGT. V trimming: 2 bases; J trimming: 10 bases; junction bases outside the gene matches: 19. CDR3: CASSEILAGTGATVGAFF. For the CDR3, the DNA is TGTGCCAGCAGTGAAATACTGGCCGGGACAGGGGCGACCGTCGGAGCTTTCTTT.

This clonotype was counted a few times. J is TRBJ2-1 and V is TRBV15; perhaps TRBD2 as D (5 bases). Germline V CDR1 and CDR2: LNHNV, YYDKDF (reference sequence). The CDR3 is 16 residues long. V lost 5 bases and J 3 bases, leaving 17 bases between the germline ends. The CDR3 DNA follows: TGTGCCACCAGCTTCCCAAGGGAGAGTTTCTACAATGAGCAGTTCTTC. It is translated as CATSFPRESFYNEQFF.

The V and J genes are TRBV10-3 and TRBJ2-4; 9 positions match TRBD1. The J call may be incorrect, as the DNA end agrees better with TRBJ2-7. Germline V gene sequence: CDR1 ENHRY, CDR2 SYGVKD. The CDR3 is 15 residues long. The CDR3 DNA sequence: TGTGCCATCGGATCCGCCGGGACAGGGTTTGCCGAGCAGTACTTC. Translated, it gives CAIGSAGTGFAEQYF.

This clonotype was seen more than once but under ten times. The chain joins TRBV6-6 to TRBJ2-7; D not certain. This CDR3 comprises 12 residues. CDR1 and CDR2 from the germline V gene are MNHNY and SVGAGI (reference sequence). With 3 bases removed from V and 5 bases from J, the gap between germline ends came to 8 bases. The CDR3 protein is CASSYGVDEQYF. As DNA, the CDR3 is TGTGCCAGCAGTTATGGGGTTGACGAGCAGTACTTC.

This clonotype occurred many times. The chain links TRBV7-2 to TRBJ2-7, with D unclear. CDR3 length equals 14 residues. Trimming took 4 bases from V and 0 from J, leaving 10 bases between them. Looked up from germline, CDR1 is SGHTA and CDR2 is FQGNSA. DNA of the CDR3: TGTGCCAGCAGCTCCGACCGGGCCTCCTACGAGCAGTACTTC. This gives the protein CASSSDRASYEQYF.

This chain uses TRBV6-6 with TRBJ2-1; 10 bases align to TRBD2. Losses at the gene ends were 6 bases for V and 2 bases for J; bases not matched to a gene: 4. The CDR3 length is 15 residues. Germline values: CDR1 MNHNY, CDR2 SVGAGI (reference sequence). CDR3: CASRQTSGAYNEQFF. CDR3 DNA sequence: TGTGCCAGCAGACAAACTAGCGGGGCCTACAATGAGCAGTTCTTC.

The J gene is TRBJ1-1, the V gene TRBV20-1; D remains unclear. Trimming cost V 1 base and J 7 bases, with 13 bases left between them. The CDR3 is 13 residues long. Germline V CDR1 and CDR2: DFQATT, SNEGSKA (reference sequence). The CDR3 loop is CSARAGGLNEAFF. The CDR3 DNA reads as TGCAGTGCTAGAGCGGGCGGGCTTAATGAAGCTTTCTTT.

The rearrangement uses TRBV10-3 and TRBJ2-3; perhaps TRBD1 as D (5 bases). The CDR3 length is 15 residues. Germline lookup yields CDR1 ENHRY and CDR2 SYGVKD. Trimming took off 4 bases at V and 2 bases at J, with 13 bases between the two ends. The CDR3 DNA sequence: TGTGCCATCAGTGTAGGGGCTCAAAACACAGATACGCAGTATTTT. Translation: CAISVGAQNTDTQYF.

This clonotype was seen more than once but under ten times. The chain recombines TRBV25-1 with TRBJ2-2; D is undetermined. The CDR3 loop spans 14 amino acids. V was shortened by 1 base and J by 4 bases, with 7 bases between the two germline ends. Germline V gene lookup returns CDR1 MGHDK and CDR2 SYGVNS. The chain's CDR3 is CASSESLRTGELFF. CDR3 DNA: TGTGCCAGCAGTGAATCTCTTCGCACCGGGGAGCTGTTTTTT.

This clonotype was found a few times. The chain couples TRBV29-1 to TRBJ1-2; possible D gene TRBD1, 6 bases. The CDR3 is 9 residues long. With 7 bases removed from V and 7 bases from J, the gap between germline ends came to 7 bases. CDR1 SQVTM and CDR2 ANQGSEA come from the germline V gene. The CDR3, as DNA: TGCAGCGCGGACAGTGGCTACACCTTC. Translating gives CSADSGYTF.